This TCR beta chain was sequenced in a study of shared clonotypes between healthy human individuals. Measured with immunoSEQ multiplex PCR; TCRdb has only the in-frame clones, and not every one. The sample contains around 550,000 clones, approximately 95% of which appear only once. Naive CD8 cells comprised CD45RO-negative, CCR7-positively selected cells, excluding terminally differentiated effector memory CD45RA+ cells. Source material: naive CD8+ T cells sorted from blood. This clonotype originated in a woman in her 30s in good health.

The CDR3 DNA sequence: TGTGCCAGCAGTCGACAGGGGAACACTGAAGCTTTCTTT. It translates to CASSRQGNTEAFF. The chain has TRBV6-1 and TRBJ1-1, with 7 nucleotides matching TRBD1. The germline V gene encodes CDR1 MNHNS and CDR2 SASEGT. The CDR3 loop spans 13 amino acids. V shed 5 bases and J 1 base; nucleotides not matched to a gene: 1.